This TCR beta chain was captured in a study of cytomegalovirus exposure and HLA in healthy donors (TCRdb year 2017). Context from the whole study: An earlier analysis of 587 of the donors reported 276 Gb of sequence data and some 110 million unique TCR beta sequences obtained from some 170 million T cells. An early release covering about 600 HLA-typed donors comprised 250 to 350 gigabases of sequencing data and approximately 80 million unique TCR sequences. The genetic ancestry cluster associated with self-reported Caucasian donors included about 84% of the 300 to 450 genotyped donors. The study was designed to test whether signatures of past pathogen exposure could be identified by cataloging public T cell receptors. Using immunosequencing, the study profiled T cell repertoires from fewer than 850 subjects and related those repertoires to cytomegalovirus serostatus. A separate validation cohort of 90 to 150 different subjects was used in addition to the approximately 610-subject first cohort. To predict cytomegalovirus infection status, the study combined high-throughput TCR immunosequencing, statistical association of individual TCRs with disease status, and machine learning. A later analysis re-analyzed previously published TCR beta repertoires from 666 donors and added high-resolution HLA genotyping to study TCR occurrence patterns. Rather than using new phenotypic data, the later analysis identified candidate immune exposures from TCR beta sequences and from how often those sequences occurred across donors. An earlier analysis of some 500 of the donors applied high-throughput TCR beta sequencing to assess whether each TCR beta V gene segment acted as functional or pseudogenic. Donor age, sex, ethnicity and CMV serostatus were compiled together with the repertoire data. A later genetic analysis used genome-wide SNP genotypes for about three fifths of the 666 donors, treating that subset as a discovery cohort. All discovery cohort repertoires had been generated using a single sequencing platform. HLA typing covered class I and class II loci at four-digit resolution. Typing coverage differed by locus: A, B, C, DRB1 and DQB1 were typed in roughly 620-630 donors, DQA1 in approximately 520, DPA1 in around 610, and DPB1 in 400 to 480. Because of strong linkage in the cohort, a handful of DR-DQ haplotypes were treated as single units for association and clustering. Among about 400 genotyped donors of the cohort, an average of around 250,000 unique TCR beta nucleotide sequences was sequenced per donor, of which 15% to 20% were non-productive. Study-level results and caveats: In vitro tests confirmed that a few of the cytomegalovirus-associated TCR beta chains recognize cytomegalovirus antigens. In a later analysis, most CMV-associated TCR beta chains were found to appear HLA-restricted, with HLA associations seemingly driven largely by CMV exposure. When HLA alleles, especially DR and DQ, strongly co-occurred, TCR associations were difficult to assign to individual alleles. At a false discovery rate of 0.05, a later analysis linked under 20,000 TCR beta sequences to specific HLA alleles. The 87-base-pair reads could not distinguish some IMGT-functional V segments, including TRBV6-2 and TRBV6-3, so those segments were excluded. The authors suggested that the approach could potentially be extended to other disease states and immunological phenotypes. The presence/absence analyses assumed that sequencing depth was roughly uniform across donors, and that assumption may not be true. In a later analysis, several top co-occurrence clusters were reported to appear linked to parvovirus B19, influenza, CMV and Epstein-Barr virus. This cohort had only TCR beta chains sequenced, and the lack of alpha or paired-chain data limited which features could be detected. Over 15 rarely observed V segments, including chromosome 9 orphons, were excluded from the earlier analysis of several hundred of the donors because counts were too low. A later analysis found that HLA-associated TCR beta chains were more clonally expanded and had lower generation probabilities than equally common non-associated chains. The study listed 150 to 200 TCR beta chains as associated with cytomegalovirus. A later genetic analysis reported fewer N-insertions in productive TCRs among donors in an Asian-associated ancestry cluster than the roughly 700-donor mean. Linkage disequilibrium might explain the correlated functional status among segregating V segments, but an unknown experimental factor could not be ruled out. Cytomegalovirus status was reported to be diagnosed by the classifier with high specificity and sensitivity in both the original and validation cohorts. In a later analysis, TCR association rates were found to vary across HLA loci, with the most associated TCRs seen for DRB1 alleles and the fewest for HLA-C alleles. The only immune exposure information available for the cohort was CMV serostatus. In a later genetic analysis, a missense DCLRE1C variant was associated with V-gene and J-gene trimming of TCR beta chains, and the association was replicated in an independent cohort. A further reported finding was that TCR beta sequences accurately predicted the HLA-A and HLA-B alleles for most subjects in the first cohort. The sequencing pipeline was judged likely to have produced a cluster of highly shared sequence variants as a technical artifact. In an earlier analysis of 587 of the donors, most TCR beta V segments appeared in productive rearrangements about 90% or about 30% of the time, broadly matching IMGT annotations. Because HLA typing was unavailable for some donors at each locus, only the typed subset was used in association tests. Most TCR sequences were observed very rarely across donors, whereas some public TCRs were present in many individuals.

The CDR3 runs 16 amino acids, cysteine and phenylalanine included. The sequence is cut down to CDR3 DNA, 48 bases in frame from base 1. The V end loses 1 base and the J end loses 4 bases, and a stretch of 16 bases separates them. In the germline V gene, CDR1 corresponds to MGHRA and CDR2 to YSYEKL. A word on this clone: This clone's antigen is unknown. Base-call qualities are not available, and no considerably larger clone is one nucleotide away.

The cohort consisted of approximately 690 healthy bone marrow donors. Cohort members were all nominally healthy when sampled, although unrecorded immune exposures were likely present. The donor tested CMV seronegative and was one of the 352 seronegative cohort members. A peripheral blood sample was provided by each donor, and peripheral blood mononuclear cells were used for TCR beta sequencing. The Qiagen DNeasy Blood Extraction Kit was used to extract genomic DNA from the blood cell samples. Libraries came from the immunoSEQ multiplex PCR assay. The multiplex PCR relied on a mix of 60 forward primers for TCR Vbeta segments and 13 reverse primers for TCR Jbeta segments. A multiplex PCR assay on genomic DNA amplified the CDR3 region of rearranged TCR beta genes. On the Illumina HiSeq System, the amplified TCR beta libraries were sequenced as 87-base-pair reads. On the study's bioinformatics: A later analysis tallied around 82 million unique TCR beta chains across the 700 or so repertoires, and around 9.9 million of those chains were shared by two or more donors. Raw reads were error-corrected and collapsed into unique sequences by a nearest-neighbor algorithm in which closely related sequences were merged to remove PCR and sequencing errors. Alignment of CDR3 sequences to IMGT reference sequences was used to assign V, D and J gene segments. For a sequence to be retained, a match of at least six nucleotides to both a V gene segment and a J gene segment was required. A rearrangement was called productive if the CDR3 had no stop codons and remained in frame with V and J, and every other rearrangement was called non-productive. CDR3 was defined according to IMGT convention as the region running from the second conserved V-encoded cysteine to the conserved J-encoded phenylalanine. The earlier analysis of 587 of the donors excluded sequences that lacked an unambiguous match to a single V gene segment. An earlier analysis of approximately 590 of the donors called V segments functional above 56.7% productive rearrangements and segregating when the between-donor standard deviation exceeded 5%. To diagnose cytomegalovirus status from the catalog of TCR beta chain sequences, a statistical classification framework was built. A later analysis assigned V and J genes by comparing TCR nucleotide sequences with IMGT/GENE-DB human TR gene sequences. In a later analysis, CDR3 sequences and most-parsimonious VDJ recombination scenarios were assigned using the TCRdist pipeline. In a later analysis, each TCR beta chain was defined by its CDR3 amino acid sequence together with its V-gene family, and reads without a unique V-gene family were excluded. In a later analysis, 500 to 700 highly shared, low-generation-probability nucleotide sequences were removed to address suspected cross-contamination and a sequencing artifact. For each public chain, a later analysis derived a clonal expansion index from normalized ranks of inferred template counts within each repertoire. In a later analysis, generation probabilities were computed with a VDJ recombination model fitted to out-of-frame rearrangements, and the resulting probabilities were checked against IGoR. Hypergeometric tests were used in a later analysis to score TCR-TCR, TCR-HLA and TCR-CMV co-occurrence, with a repertoire-size bias correction applied to the TCR pairs. False discovery rates were estimated in a later analysis by permuting HLA or CMV assignments 20 times. In a later analysis, co-occurring TCRs were grouped using DBSCAN, with TCRdist sequence similarity added in when clustering inside HLA-allele-positive subsets. Repertoires with fewer than 30,000 or more than 120,000 public chains, plus five repertoires with anomalous nucleotide sharing, were excluded from co-occurrence clustering. This is the immuneACCESS table as TCRdb keeps it, with only in-frame sequences that have V and J called. A part of the clones is gone; compared with another copy, unresolved V genes explain less than half, and the rest is unexplained. The DNA gave D and trimming, while V, J and clone size come from that table. The sample table shows about 220,000 clones, and approximately 70% are seen once. The ten biggest clones cover under 2% of the sample.

The chain is assembled from TRBV4-1 and TRBJ1-2; a tentative D match to TRBD1 spans 5 bases. Sequenced sample: PBMCs. This sequence was found in a woman aged 25 to 39 in good health and CMV-seronegative. The nucleotide sequence is given as TGCGCCAGCAGCCAAGTGGCCCTGGGGGGGACCTATGGCTACACCTTC. This sequence encodes CASSQVALGGTYGYTF.